Following are 8 T cell receptor beta chains from one sample sequenced in a study of shared T cell receptors in the human thymus. TCRdb's table, derived via immunoSEQ multiplex PCR, lists solely in-frame clones and lacks some. Among 500,000 to 550,000 clones listed, 78% were seen once. The sample also formed part of further work on human thymus T cells.

Sequencing used thymocytes. The receptors originated from a boy in the first two years of life with a congenital heart defect.

The chain has TRBV6-1 and TRBJ2-3; D tentatively reads TRBD1 or TRBD2 (10 bases each). Deletions cut 1 base from V and 3 bases from J, with 32 bases between. The CDR3 has 22 residues. Per germline, CDR1 MNHNS and CDR2 SASEGT. The CDR3 nucleotides are TGTGCCAGCAGTGAAGTCTGGGGACAGGGGAGAGGGGTAGCGGGAGGTACAGATACGCAGTATTTT. Its protein is CASSEVWGQGRGVAGGTDTQYF.

The chain recombines TRBV29-1 with TRBJ2-1, with TRBD1 as a possible D gene (6 bases). The CDR3 totals 15 residues. V lost 3 bases to trimming and J lost 6 bases, with 18 bases between them. Germline lookup yields CDR1 SQVTM and CDR2 ANQGSEA. The CDR3 here is CSVDGGLIAVNEQFF. CDR3 bases: TGCAGCGTTGATGGGGGCCTGATCGCAGTCAATGAGCAGTTCTTC.

CDR3 DNA sequence: TGTGCCAGCAGCCCTCACCCTAGCGGGAGGGATACGCAGTATTTT. It is translated as CASSPHPSGRDTQYF. The chain carries TRBV4-2 and TRBJ2-3; 11 bases are shared with TRBD2. CDR3 size: 15 residues. V lost 4 bases to trimming and J lost 6 bases; unmatched junction nucleotides: 6. The germline V gene encodes CDR1 LGHNA and CDR2 YNFKEQ.

The CDR3: CASSFERGEVTEAFF. The CDR3 nucleotides are TGTGCCAGCAGCTTCGAGCGGGGGGAGGTCACTGAAGCTTTCTTT. This chain links TRBV5-6 with TRBJ1-1, with D possibly being TRBD1 (5 bases). The CDR3 runs 15 residues. The germline gives CDR1 SGHDT, CDR2 YYEEEE. V lost 2 bases, J lost 4 bases, and 15 bases lay in between.

The rearrangement uses TRBV7-2 and TRBJ2-3, with TRBD2 matching over 7 bases. Trimming at V came to 1 base and at J to 2 bases, leaving 9 bases not matched to a gene. Looked up from germline, CDR1 is SGHTA and CDR2 is FQGNSA. The CDR3 spans 17 residues. The CDR3, as DNA: TGTGCCAGCAGCTTAGACCTAGCGGCCCCCTTCACAGATACGCAGTATTTT. It is translated as CASSLDLAAPFTDTQYF.

J is TRBJ1-2 and V is TRBV29-1; tentatively, D is TRBD1 (6 bases). This CDR3 spans 13 amino acids. Trimming shortened V by 5 bases and J by 3 bases, and 13 bases separated the two germline ends. Per germline, CDR1 SQVTM and CDR2 ANQGSEA. The CDR3, as DNA: TGCAGCGTTCACAGGGACGGACACTATGGCTACACCTTC. This encodes CSVHRDGHYGYTF.

This rearrangement joins TRBV5-4 to TRBJ2-7; the match to TRBD2 covers 8 bases. There are 15 residues in the CDR3. CDR1 and CDR2 from the germline V gene are SGHNT and YYREEE (reference sequence). After removal of 4 bases from V and 2 bases from J, the junction contained 8 bases not matched to a gene. For the CDR3, the DNA is TGTGCCAGCAGCCGGGGGGGCGGGAGCGCCTACGAGCAGTACTTC. It is translated as CASSRGGGSAYEQYF.

The rearrangement uses TRBV11-2 and TRBJ2-7, with 10 positions matching TRBD1. Germline loops: CDR1 SGHAT, CDR2 FQNNGV. The CDR3 sequence is 16 residues long. With 1 base clipped from V and 6 bases from J, the junction kept 9 bases outside the gene matches. As DNA, the CDR3 is TGTGCCAGCAGCTTAGGCCGGGACAGGGGAAGGGTCGAGCAGTACTTC. Amino acids: CASSLGRDRGRVEQYF.